This T cell receptor (beta chain) was found in a study of T cells expressing NK-cell markers. Reanalyzing the 5' RACE reads, TCRdb keeps one entry per CDR3 protein, without DNA. The repertoire table contains roughly 350,000 distinct CDR3 sequences. The CDR3 is made up of 15 amino acids. Per the germline V gene, CDR1 is SEHNR and CDR2 is FQNEAQ (reference sequence). The TCR comes from a man aged 18-70 years in good health. This sequence joins TRBV7-9 and TRBJ2-5; TCRdb returns TRBD2, unconfirmable since there is no DNA. The material sequenced was blood T cells: a sorted CD56 or NKG2C T cell subset, CD4+ or CD8+ T cells, or bulk PBMC T cells (not recorded which). The CDR3: CASSLEGLAAETQYF. Combining the CDR3 with reference TRBV7-9 and TRBJ2-5 gives the whole variable domain DTGVSQNPRHKITKRGQNVTFRCDPISEHNRLYWYRQTLGQGPEFLTYFQNEAQLEKSRLLSDRFSAERPKGSFSTLEIQRTEQGDSAMYLCASSLEGLAAETQYFGPGTRLLVL.